This TCR beta chain derives from a study of cytomegalovirus exposure and HLA in healthy donors. Overall study results and limits: Reportedly, cytomegalovirus status was diagnosed with high sensitivity and specificity.

Comment on this clone: The target antigen is unknown.

Trimming took 2 bases from V and 2 from J, leaving 7 bases between them. Germline CDR1 is SGHRS and CDR2 is YFSETQ. The CDR3 sequence is 13 residues long. Assay: immunoSEQ multiplex PCR; the TCRdb copy retains only in-frame clones and omits some. This table holds 150,000 to 250,000 clones, 80% to 90% found once. Sequenced: PBMCs. The V and J genes are TRBV5-1 and TRBJ2-5; the D is unclear. The sequence was collected from a woman in her 30s in good health and CMV-seronegative. In DNA, the CDR3 is TGCGCCAGCAGCTTCCCGGAGCAAGAGACCCAGTACTTC. The encoded protein is CASSFPEQETQYF.